This T cell receptor beta chain was sequenced for a study of blood T cells in healthy people across ages. Broader study findings: One million T cells yielded diversity estimates that were considered underestimates. Aged donors had fewer naive CD4+ cells and lower diversity than long-lived donors. In these data, TCR beta diversity tracked strongly with naive T cell percentage.

Combining a sample-barcoded 5' primer with a J-beta primer mix, a second PCR ran for 7 to 11 cycles. TCRdb recomputed calls from the 5' RACE reads with MiXCR, one row per CDR3 protein. The sample contains just under 750,000 distinct CDR3 sequences, 22% of which appear only once. As for this clonotype: What it recognizes is unknown.

The sequenced material came from blood. This sequence originates from a man between 65 and 79 years old in good health.

The CDR3 sequence is CSARAQGTDTQYF. The CDR3, as DNA: TGCAGTGCTAGAGCACAGGGGACAGATACGCAGTATTTT. This sequence joins TRBV20-1 and TRBJ2-3, with 7 bases aligning to TRBD1. CDR3 size: 13 residues. Per germline, CDR1 DFQATT and CDR2 SNEGSKA (reference sequence). After removal of 1 base from V and 3 bases from J, the junction contained 1 base not matched to a gene.